This T cell receptor beta chain came from a study of radiation and T cells in renal cell carcinoma. With V trimmed by 0 bases and J by 7 bases, 5 bases remained unmatched. CDR3 length equals 15 residues. CDR1 LGHNT and CDR2 FRNRAP come from the germline V gene. Data came from immunoSEQ multiplex PCR; TCRdb stores just in-frame clones and leaves some out. The sample lists about 150,000 clones, around 88% occurring once. A note on this clone: Its target is not known.

Study-level results: Pretreatment tumor biopsies were lacking, so baseline clonotypes are unknown.

Time point meaning: blood 4 weeks post-SBRT, at nephrectomy. The treatment is: 15 Gy SBRT to primary tumor, nephrectomy 4 weeks later. Nephrectomy followed 15 Gy stereotactic body radiation by 4 weeks. This sequence was found in a woman in her forties or fifties with renal cell carcinoma. Source: blood, taken from a patient whose treatment included radiotherapy and nephrectomy. The chain is built from TRBV12-5 and TRBJ2-1; TRBD2 matches at 8 bases. DNA for the CDR3: TGTGCTAGTGGTTTGGTACCGCCTAGCGGGAATGAGCAGTTCTTC. Amino acids: CASGLVPPSGNEQFF.